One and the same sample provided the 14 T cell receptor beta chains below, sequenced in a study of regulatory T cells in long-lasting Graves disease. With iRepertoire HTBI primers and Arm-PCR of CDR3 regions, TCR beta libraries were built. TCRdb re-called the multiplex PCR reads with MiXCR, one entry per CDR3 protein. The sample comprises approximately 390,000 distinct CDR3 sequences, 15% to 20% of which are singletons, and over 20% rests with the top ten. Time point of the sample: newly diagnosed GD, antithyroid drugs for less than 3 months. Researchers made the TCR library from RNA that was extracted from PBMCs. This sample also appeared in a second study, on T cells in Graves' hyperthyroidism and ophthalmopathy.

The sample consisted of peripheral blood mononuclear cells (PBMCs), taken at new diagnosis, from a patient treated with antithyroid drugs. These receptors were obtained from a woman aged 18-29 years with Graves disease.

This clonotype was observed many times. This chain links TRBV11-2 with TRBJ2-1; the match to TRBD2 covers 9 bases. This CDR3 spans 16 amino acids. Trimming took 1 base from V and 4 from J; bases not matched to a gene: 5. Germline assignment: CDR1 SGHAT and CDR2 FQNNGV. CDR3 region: CASSLVRGREYNEQFF. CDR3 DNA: TGTGCCAGCAGCTTAGTTCGCGGGAGGGAGTACAATGAGCAGTTCTTC.

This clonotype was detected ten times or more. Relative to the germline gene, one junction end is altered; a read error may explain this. CDR3 DNA: TGTGCCAGCAGTGAAACTAGTTTT. It codes for CASSETSF. The genes are TRBV2 and TRBJ2-3, with D possibly TRBD2 on 5 matching bases. Germline CDR1 SNHLY, CDR2 FYNNEI. The CDR3 loop spans 8 amino acids. The entire variable domain, with the rest obtained from reference TRBV2 and TRBJ2-3, is as follows: EPEVTQTPSHQVTQMGQEVILRCVPISNHLYFYWYRQILGQKVEFLVSFYNNEISEKSEIFDDQFSVERPDGSNFTLKIRSTKLEDSAMYFCASSETSFGPGTRLTVL.

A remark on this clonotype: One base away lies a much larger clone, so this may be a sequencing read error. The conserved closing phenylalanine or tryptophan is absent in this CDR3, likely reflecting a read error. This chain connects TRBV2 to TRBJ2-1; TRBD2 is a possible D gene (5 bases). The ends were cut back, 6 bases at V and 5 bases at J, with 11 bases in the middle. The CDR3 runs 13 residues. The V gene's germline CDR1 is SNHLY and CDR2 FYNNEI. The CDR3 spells CASSGLEDNEQFL. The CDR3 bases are TGTGCCAGCAGCGGACTGGAAGACAATGAGCAGTTCTTA.

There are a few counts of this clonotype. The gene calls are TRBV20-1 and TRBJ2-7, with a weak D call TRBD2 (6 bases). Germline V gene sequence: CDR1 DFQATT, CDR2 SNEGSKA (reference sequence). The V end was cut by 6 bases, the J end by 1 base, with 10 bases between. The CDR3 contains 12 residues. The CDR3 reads CSAYGTSYEQYF. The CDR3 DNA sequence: TGCAGTGCCTACGGGACTTCCTACGAGCAGTACTTC.

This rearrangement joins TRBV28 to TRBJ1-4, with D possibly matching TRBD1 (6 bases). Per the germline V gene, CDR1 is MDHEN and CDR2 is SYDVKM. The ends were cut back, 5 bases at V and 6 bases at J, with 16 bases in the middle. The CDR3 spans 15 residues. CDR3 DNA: TGTGCCAGCAGTATATCGGGGGCAGGGGATGAAAAACTGTTTTTT. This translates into CASSISGAGDEKLFF.

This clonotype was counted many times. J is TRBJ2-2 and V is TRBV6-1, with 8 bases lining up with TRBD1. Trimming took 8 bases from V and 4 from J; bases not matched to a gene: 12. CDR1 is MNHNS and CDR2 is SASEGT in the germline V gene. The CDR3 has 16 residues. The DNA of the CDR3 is TGTGCCAGCCGCCACTCCGGGACAGGCAGCACCGGGGAGCTGTTTTTT. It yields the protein CASRHSGTGSTGELFF.

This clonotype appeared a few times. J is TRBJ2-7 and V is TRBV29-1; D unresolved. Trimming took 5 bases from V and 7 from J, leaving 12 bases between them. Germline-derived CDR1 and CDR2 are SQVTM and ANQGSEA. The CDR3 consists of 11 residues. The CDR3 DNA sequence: TGCAGCGTTTTCAGTGGAGCGGAGCAGTACTTC. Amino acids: CSVFSGAEQYF.

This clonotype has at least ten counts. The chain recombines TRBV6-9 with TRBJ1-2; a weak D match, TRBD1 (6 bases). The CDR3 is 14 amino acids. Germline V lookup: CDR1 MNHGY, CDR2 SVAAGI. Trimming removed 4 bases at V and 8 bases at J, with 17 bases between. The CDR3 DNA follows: TGTGCCAGCAGTTCCCTTCGGACAGAGGGGGGCTACACCTTC. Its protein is CASSSLRTEGGYTF.

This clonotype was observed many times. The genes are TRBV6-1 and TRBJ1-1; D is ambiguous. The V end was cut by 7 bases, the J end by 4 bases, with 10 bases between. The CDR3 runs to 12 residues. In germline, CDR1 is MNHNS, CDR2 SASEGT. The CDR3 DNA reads TGTGCCAGCAACTCCCAGACCACTGAAGCTTTCTTT. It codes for CASNSQTTEAFF.

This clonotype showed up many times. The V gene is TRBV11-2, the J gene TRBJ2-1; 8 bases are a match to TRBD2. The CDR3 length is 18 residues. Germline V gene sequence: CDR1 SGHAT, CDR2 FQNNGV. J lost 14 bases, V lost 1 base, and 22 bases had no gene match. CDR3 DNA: TGTGCCAGCAGCTTAGGACCAAGCGGGAGAACTGCGATGGTTCAGGAGTTCTTC. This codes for CASSLGPSGRTAMVQEFF.

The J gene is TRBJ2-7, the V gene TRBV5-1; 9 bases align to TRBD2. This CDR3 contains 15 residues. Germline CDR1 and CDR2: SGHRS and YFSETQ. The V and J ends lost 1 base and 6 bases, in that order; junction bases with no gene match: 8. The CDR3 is CASSLSPSGTAEQYF. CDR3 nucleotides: TGCGCCAGCAGCTTGAGTCCTAGCGGGACGGCCGAGCAGTACTTC. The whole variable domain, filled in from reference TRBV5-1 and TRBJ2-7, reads KAGVTQTPRYLIKTRGQQVTLSCSPISGHRSVSWYQQTPGQGLQFLFEYFSETQRNKGNFPGRFSGRQFSNSRSEMNVSTLELGDSALYLCASSLSPSGTAEQYFGPGTRLTVT.

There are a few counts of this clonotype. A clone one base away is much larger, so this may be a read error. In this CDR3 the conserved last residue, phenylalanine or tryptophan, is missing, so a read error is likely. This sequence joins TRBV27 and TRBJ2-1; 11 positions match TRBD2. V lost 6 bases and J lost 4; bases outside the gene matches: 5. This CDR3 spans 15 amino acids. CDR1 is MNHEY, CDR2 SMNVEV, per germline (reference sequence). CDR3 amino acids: CASRTGTSGYNEQFS. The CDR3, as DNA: TGTGCCAGCAGAACCGGGACTAGCGGATACAATGAGCAGTTCTCC.

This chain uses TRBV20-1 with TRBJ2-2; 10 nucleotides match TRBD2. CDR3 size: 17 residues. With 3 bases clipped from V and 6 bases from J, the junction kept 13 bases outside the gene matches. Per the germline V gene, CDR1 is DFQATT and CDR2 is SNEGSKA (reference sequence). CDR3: CSASPSGTSERSGELFF. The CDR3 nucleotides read TGCAGTGCTAGCCCTTCCGGGACTAGCGAGAGATCCGGGGAGCTGTTTTTT.

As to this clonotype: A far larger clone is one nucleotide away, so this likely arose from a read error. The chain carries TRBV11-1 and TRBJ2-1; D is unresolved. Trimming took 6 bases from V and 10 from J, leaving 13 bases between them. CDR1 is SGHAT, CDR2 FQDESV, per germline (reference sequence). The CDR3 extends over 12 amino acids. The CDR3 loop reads CASSSLAYEQFF. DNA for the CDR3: TGTGCCAGCAGTTCGCTGGCCTACGAGCAGTTCTTC.